This T cell receptor beta chain was captured in a study of shared clonotypes between healthy human individuals. The CDR3 runs 15 residues. CDR1 is SGHTS, CDR2 YDEGEE, per germline. V shed 7 bases, J shed 4 bases, and the junction held 10 bases outside the gene matches. Authors' analysis steps: Junction-only sequences without quality scores came from ImmunoSEQ, so filtering differed. The protocol was immunoSEQ multiplex PCR, while the TCRdb copy is restricted to in-frame clones and leaves out a portion. That table supplies the V and J calls and clone size; D and trimming were determined from the DNA. This table has millions of clones, 85% to 95% appearing once. Study results and limitations: Inspection by rarefaction showed sorted-subset sequencing to be incomplete despite large depth.

With respect to this clone: Its target is unknown.

Sequenced sample: naive CD4+ T cells from PBMCs. The subset here: CD45RA+ positively selected. The clonotype comes from a man aged 18-30 years in good health. Some clones in this sample may be carry-over from other donors' samples. The rearrangement links TRBV5-8 to TRBJ2-1, with 8 bases fitting TRBD1. The CDR3 spells CASGLRDRSYNEQFF. The CDR3 region has the DNA TGTGCCAGCGGCCTCCGGGACAGGAGTTACAATGAGCAGTTCTTC.